This TCR beta chain was recorded in a study of blood T cell repertoires in COVID-19 (dated by TCRdb to about 2020). General notes on the study: The collaborator samples originated in the United States, Italy and Spain and spanned the acute and convalescent phases of COVID-19. Where HLA class I and class II types were available, the types were taken from metadata supplied by the sample provider, not from assay-based typing. Samples were obtained from the ongoing ImmuneRACE study (first 160 participants) and from 1,254 subjects provided by 6 global collaborators. The material from the prospective study consisted of cDNA or gDNA derived from T cells, B-cell-depleted T cells, or PBMCs. The dataset comprised deeply sampled blood TCRbeta repertoires from subjects exposed to, actively infected with, or recovered from COVID-19. The repertoires were released in a freely available public database intended as a resource for research on the immune response to SARS-CoV-2. The sample metadata nearly always contained a de-identified subject ID, COVID-19 status, age in years and sex.

The CDR3, from cysteine to phenylalanine, totals 14 residues. Only CDR3 DNA is held: 42 bases, read in frame from base 1. V is clipped by 0 bases and J by 4 bases, and the sequence between their germline boundaries is 8 bases long. In the germline V gene, CDR1 corresponds to SGHRS and CDR2 to YFSETQ. TCRbeta CDR3 regions were amplified from genomic DNA using the immunoSEQ Assay, a bias-controlled multiplex PCR. For the original study's pipeline: Nucleated cell counts per sample were estimated from amplification of reference gene primers within the assay. Sequence reads were collapsed and filtered to measure the absolute abundance of every unique TCRbeta CDR3 rearrangement. For each sample, productive Simpson clonality was calculated by taking the square root of Simpson's diversity index across productive rearrangements. The immuneACCESS repertoire file appears here via TCRdb, limited to in-frame rearrangements. These files lack a portion of the clones; in checked studies, under half of the deficit traces to unresolved V genes, and the cause of the others is not known. That table furnishes V, J and clone size, whereas the DNA furnished D and trimming. The sample yields 50,000 to 55,000 clones; under 90% were counted once. The top ten clonotypes cover 11% of the sample.

This clone came up a few times. Its cognate antigen has yet to be identified. No base quality information exists; no much larger clone differs at one position. At one collaborating source in Seattle, patients were enrolled during active infection and were followed longitudinally through the course of disease. Whole blood was collected in K2EDTA tubes by collaborating institutions according to the institutions' own protocols. For TCRbeta analysis, collaborators shipped samples in one of three forms: frozen whole blood, isolated PBMCs, or DNA extracted from either of those sample types. Results the study describes overall, beyond this receptor: The amount of clinical and demographic metadata varied by source and participant and was provided uncurated.

The clonotype comes from a man aged 80 or over with COVID-19, enrolled during active disease. The receptor chain draws on TRBV5-1 and TRBJ2-1, with no confidently assigned D gene. The sample taken for sequencing was peripheral blood. For the CDR3, the sequence is CASSLDSSYNEQFF. The nucleotide sequence reads as follows: TGCGCCAGCAGCTTGGACAGCAGTTACAATGAGCAGTTCTTC.